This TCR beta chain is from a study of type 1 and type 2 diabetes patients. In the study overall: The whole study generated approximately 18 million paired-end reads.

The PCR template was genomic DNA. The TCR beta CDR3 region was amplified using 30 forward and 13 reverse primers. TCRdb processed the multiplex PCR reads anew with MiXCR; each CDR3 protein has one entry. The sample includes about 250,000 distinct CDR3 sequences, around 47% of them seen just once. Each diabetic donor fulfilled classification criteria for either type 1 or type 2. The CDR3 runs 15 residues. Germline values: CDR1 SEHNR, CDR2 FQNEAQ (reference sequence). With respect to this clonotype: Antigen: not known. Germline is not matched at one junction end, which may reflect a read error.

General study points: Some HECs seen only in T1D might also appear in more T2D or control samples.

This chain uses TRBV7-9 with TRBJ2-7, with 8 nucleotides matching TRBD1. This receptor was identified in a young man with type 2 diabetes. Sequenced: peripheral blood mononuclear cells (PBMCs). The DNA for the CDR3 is TGCGCCAGCAGCCAAGATCGGGACAGGATCTACGAGCAGTACTTC. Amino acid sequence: CASSQDRDRIYEQYF. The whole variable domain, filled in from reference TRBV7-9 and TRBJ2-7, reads DTGVSQNPRHKITKRGQNVTFRCDPISEHNRLYWYRQTLGQGPEFLTYFQNEAQLEKSRLLSDRFSAERPKGSFSTLEIQRTEQGDSAMYLCASSQDRDRIYEQYFGPGTRLTVT.